Below, 21 T cell receptor beta chains from the same sample are listed, as sequenced in a study of PD-L1 blockade in urothelial cancer (dated by TCRdb to 2015 to 2018). Library generation was performed with the immunoSEQ multiplex PCR assay. TCRdb obtained this table from immuneACCESS and retained in-frame rearrangements with V and J assigned. These tables miss some clones; where compared with another copy, unresolved V genes account for less than half of the shortfall, and the remainder is unexplained. Within this sample are roughly 100,000 clones, with 70% to 90% of them counted one time only. The ten largest make up 8.4% of the sample. This sample's time point label indicates: peripheral blood 6 weeks after treatment start. This specimen consisted of PBMCs, obtained around atezolizumab (anti-PD-L1) treatment. The source of these receptors is a man between 65 and 79 years old with urothelial cancer.

The chain carries TRBV23-1 and TRBJ2-2; 10 bases line up with TRBD2. TRBV23-1 is treated as an ORF (open reading frame) with a function not yet certain. This CDR3 comprises 17 residues. With 8 bases clipped from V and 5 bases from J, the junction kept 14 bases outside the gene matches. For the CDR3, the DNA is TGCGCCAGCGGTACAAATGCCCTAGCGGGAGAGACCGGGGAGCTGTTTTTT. Protein sequence: CASGTNALAGETGELFF.

The gene calls are TRBV7-8 and TRBJ2-1; TRBD2 matches 12 bases. The junction had 11 bases not matched to a gene; V was cut back by 0 bases and J by 5 bases. Germline CDR1 and CDR2: SGHVS and FQNEAQ. The CDR3 contains 19 residues. CDR3 in amino acids: CASSLALGTSGSGHNEQFF. CDR3 nucleotides: TGTGCCAGCAGCTTAGCCTTGGGGACTAGCGGGTCTGGCCACAATGAGCAGTTCTTC.

This sequence joins TRBV25-1 and TRBJ1-4; perhaps TRBD1 as D (5 bases). This CDR3 region has 14 residues. The V and J ends lost 2 bases and 4 bases respectively, with 8 bases between them. Per germline, CDR1 MGHDK and CDR2 SYGVNS. The CDR3 is CASSEGTGNEKLFF. In nucleotides, the CDR3 is TGTGCCAGCAGTGAAGGCACAGGTAATGAAAAACTGTTTTTT.

J is TRBJ2-4 and V is TRBV6-1; D uncertain. V lost 9 bases, J lost 0 bases, and 12 bases lay in between. The CDR3 is 14 residues long. Germline V gene lookup returns CDR1 MNHNS and CDR2 SASEGT. The CDR3 region is CASEELLAKNIQYF. CDR3 DNA: TGTGCCAGTGAAGAGCTTCTAGCCAAAAACATTCAGTACTTC.

This clone was observed once. The rearrangement uses TRBV14 and TRBJ2-2; TRBD2 matches 12 bases. Germline V gene sequence: CDR1 SGHDN, CDR2 FVKESK. The J segment lost 5 bases and the V segment lost 0 bases, leaving 10 bases of the junction unmatched. The CDR3 has 19 residues. CDR3 sequence: CASSQDLGLAGSGTGELFF. CDR3 sequence (DNA): TGTGCCAGCAGCCAAGATCTCGGACTAGCGGGGTCGGGAACCGGGGAGCTGTTTTTT.

The chain uses TRBV19 and TRBJ1-5; possible D gene TRBD1, 6 bases. Germline values: CDR1 LNHDA, CDR2 SQIVND (reference sequence). Trimming cost V 5 bases and J 4 bases, with 18 bases left between them. This CDR3 spans 16 amino acids. CDR3: CASSVQGRTLNQPQHF. CDR3 coding DNA: TGTGCCAGTAGTGTACAGGGCCGTACACTTAATCAGCCCCAGCATTTT.

The V and J genes are TRBV5-4 and TRBJ1-3; D might be TRBD1 (6 bases). Trimming removed 1 base at V and 3 bases at J, with 17 bases between. This CDR3 has 17 amino acids. Germline CDR1 SGHNT, CDR2 YYREEE (reference sequence). The CDR3 loop is CASSLNRASRNGNTIYF. Written as DNA, the CDR3 is TGTGCCAGCAGCTTGAACAGGGCGAGTAGGAATGGAAACACCATATATTTT. The whole variable domain, filled in from reference TRBV5-4 and TRBJ1-3, reads ETGVTQSPTHLIKTRGQQVTLRCSSQSGHNTVSWYQQALGQGPQFIFQYYREEENGRGNFPPRFSGLQFPNYSSELNVNALELDDSALYLCASSLNRASRNGNTIYFGEGSWLTVV.

The V call is TRBV4-3, the J call TRBJ1-2, with D uncertain. V was trimmed by 0 bases and J by 8 bases, leaving 10 bases between them. This CDR3 is 13 amino acids long. Germline assignment: CDR1 LGHNA and CDR2 YSLEER. The CDR3 protein is CASSQDSGWGYTF. CDR3 DNA sequence: TGCGCCAGCAGCCAAGATTCGGGTTGGGGCTACACCTTC.

The rearrangement uses TRBV7-2 and TRBJ1-5; no reliable D call. The CDR3 is 12 residues long. Germline lookup yields CDR1 SGHTA and CDR2 FQGNSA. The V gene lost 1 base and the J gene lost 7 bases, with 5 bases spanning the gap. In nucleotides, the CDR3 is TGTGCCAGCAGCTTAGGAGTCCAGCCCCAGCATTTT. Translation: CASSLGVQPQHF.

The V gene is TRBV5-1, the J gene TRBJ1-1, with D hard to call. Trimming removed 4 bases from V and 2 bases from J, with 18 bases in between. Germline V CDR1 and CDR2: SGHRS, YFSETQ. The CDR3 consists of 16 residues. CDR3 protein: CASSPSGVFRNTEAFF. In nucleotides, the CDR3 is TGCGCCAGCAGCCCCTCCGGGGTTTTTCGAAACACTGAAGCTTTCTTT. The full variable domain, its missing parts supplied by reference TRBV5-1 and TRBJ1-1, is KAGVTQTPRYLIKTRGQQVTLSCSPISGHRSVSWYQQTPGQGLQFLFEYFSETQRNKGNFPGRFSGRQFSNSRSEMNVSTLELGDSALYLCASSPSGVFRNTEAFFGQGTRLTVV.

The chain uses TRBV5-1 and TRBJ1-2, with 7 bases aligning to TRBD1. Looked up from germline, CDR1 is SGHRS and CDR2 is YFSETQ. J lost 0 bases, V lost 2 bases, and 7 bases had no gene match. The CDR3 is made up of 16 amino acids. The CDR3 DNA follows: TGCGCCAGCAGCTTTAAATACAGGGGTCCTAACTATGGCTACACCTTC. This sequence encodes CASSFKYRGPNYGYTF.

V is TRBV5-6 and J is TRBJ2-1; 9 bases are shared with TRBD2. Germline V gives CDR1 SGHDT, CDR2 YYEEEE. Trimming took 1 base from V and 5 from J; bases not matched to a gene: 7. The CDR3 sequence is 16 residues long. The CDR3 is CASSLLRAGGHNEQFF. The CDR3 nucleotides are TGTGCCAGCAGCTTGTTGCGAGCGGGGGGTCACAATGAGCAGTTCTTC.

The J gene is TRBJ1-3, the V gene TRBV2, with D unresolved. The CDR3 consists of 15 residues. Trimming left V 5 bases short and J 0 bases short, with 11 bases between. Germline loops: CDR1 SNHLY, CDR2 FYNNEI. Here the CDR3 reads CASSWGDPSGNTIYF. CDR3 nucleotides: TGTGCCAGCAGTTGGGGAGACCCCTCTGGAAACACCATATATTTT.

The chain has TRBV15 and TRBJ2-7; D is unclear. Germline CDR1 LNHNV, CDR2 YYDKDF (reference sequence). V was trimmed by 0 bases and J by 2 bases, leaving 8 bases between them. CDR3 size: 14 residues. CDR3 sequence: CATSRELDTYEQYF. In DNA form, the CDR3 reads TGTGCCACCAGCAGAGAACTTGATACCTACGAGCAGTACTTC.

V and J are TRBV5-1 and TRBJ1-2, with D possibly being TRBD1 (5 bases). Trimming pared 0 bases from V and 6 bases from J, leaving 6 bases between. CDR3 length: 12 amino acids. Germline CDR1 SGHRS, CDR2 YFSETQ. The CDR3 DNA follows: TGCGCCAGCAGCTTGGGGGGGGATGGCTACACCTTC. Its protein is CASSLGGDGYTF.

This chain joins TRBV7-9 and TRBJ2-5; 8 nucleotides match TRBD1. With V trimmed by 5 bases and J by 5 bases, 13 bases remained unmatched. Germline loops: CDR1 SEHNR, CDR2 FQNEAQ (reference sequence). This CDR3 region has 16 residues. The chain's CDR3 is CASSNSGQGAGETQYF. The CDR3 DNA reads TGTGCCAGCAGCAACTCGGGGCAGGGGGCGGGGGAGACCCAGTACTTC.

The CDR3 is CASSYSSRDLGEKLFF. The CDR3 nucleotides are TGTGCCAGCAGTTACTCGTCCCGGGATCTCGGCGAAAAACTGTTTTTT. The rearrangement uses TRBV6-5 and TRBJ1-4, with D hard to call. With 0 bases removed from V and 8 bases from J, the gap between germline ends came to 16 bases. Germline V gene lookup returns CDR1 MNHEY and CDR2 SVGAGI. The CDR3 is made up of 16 amino acids.

The J gene is TRBJ2-1, the V gene TRBV7-3, with TRBD1 matching 9 bases. The CDR3 has 15 residues. CDR1 is SGHTA and CDR2 is FQGTGA in the germline V gene. J lost 6 bases, V lost 5 bases, and 8 bases had no gene match. CDR3 residues: CASSPEGTGINEQFF. CDR3 coding DNA: TGTGCCAGCAGCCCCGAGGGGACAGGGATCAATGAGCAGTTCTTC.

V gene TRBV9 combines with J gene TRBJ1-2, with D perhaps TRBD1 (6 bases). CDR3 length: 14 residues. The V end lost 0 bases, the J end lost 4 bases, and 10 bases lay between the germline ends. CDR1 is SGDLS, CDR2 YYNGEE, per germline. In DNA form, the CDR3 reads TGTGCCAGCAGCGTAGGTCAGGGGAGCTATGGCTACACCTTC. This gives the protein CASSVGQGSYGYTF.

The V gene is TRBV14, the J gene TRBJ1-2; D gene uncertain. The V end was cut by 0 bases, the J end by 4 bases, with 6 bases between. This CDR3 spans 13 amino acids. CDR1 and CDR2 (germline): SGHDN, FVKESK. The CDR3 DNA is TGTGCCAGCAGCCAAGAAATAGCCTATGGCTACACCTTC. This translates into CASSQEIAYGYTF.

The chain recombines TRBV5-1 with TRBJ2-7; TRBD1 matches at 7 bases. CDR3 length: 16 amino acids. Germline CDR1 reads SGHRS; CDR2 reads YFSETQ. The junction had 10 bases not matched to a gene; V was cut back by 2 bases and J by 2 bases. CDR3 residues: CASSLVGETGTYEQYF. The CDR3 DNA is TGCGCCAGCAGCTTAGTGGGGGAGACAGGGACCTACGAGCAGTACTTC.